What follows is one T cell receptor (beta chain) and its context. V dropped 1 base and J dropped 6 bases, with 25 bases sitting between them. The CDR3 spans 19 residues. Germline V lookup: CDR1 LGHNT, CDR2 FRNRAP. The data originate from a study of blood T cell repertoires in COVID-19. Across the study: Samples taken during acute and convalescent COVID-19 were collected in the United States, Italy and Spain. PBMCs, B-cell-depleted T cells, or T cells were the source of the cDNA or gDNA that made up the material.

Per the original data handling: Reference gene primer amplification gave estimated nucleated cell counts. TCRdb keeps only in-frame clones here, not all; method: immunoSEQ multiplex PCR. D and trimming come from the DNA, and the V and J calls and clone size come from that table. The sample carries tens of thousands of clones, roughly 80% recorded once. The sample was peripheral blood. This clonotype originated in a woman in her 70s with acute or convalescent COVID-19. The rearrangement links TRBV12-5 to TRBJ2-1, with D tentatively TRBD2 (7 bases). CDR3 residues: CASGLAPFRGDTRPNEQFF. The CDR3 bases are TGTGCTAGTGGTTTGGCTCCCTTTCGGGGGGACACTAGACCCAATGAGCAGTTCTTC.